This section outlines one TCR beta chain sequence together with its context. Under the authors' procedure: Counts of nucleated cells, estimated from reference gene primer amplification, were obtained. Using immunoSEQ multiplex PCR, the repertoire was profiled, and TCRdb retains in-frame clones only, with some absent. That table gives V, J and clone size, and the DNA gave D and trimming. The sample holds 200,000 to 250,000 clones, approximately 83% seen once. This sample was taken from a study of blood T cell repertoires in COVID-19. The overall study: Acute-phase and convalescent COVID-19 samples originated in the United States, Italy and Spain. T cells, B-cell-depleted T cells, or PBMCs supplied cDNA or gDNA.

Germline CDR1 and CDR2: SNHLY and FYNNEI. V lost 2 bases to trimming and J lost 5 bases, with 14 bases between them. This CDR3 contains 15 residues. The sequence came from a man aged 25-40 years who had recovered from COVID-19. The chain combines TRBV2 with TRBJ2-3; tentative D call: TRBD1 (6 bases). Sequencing was done on a sample of peripheral blood. The CDR3 region is CASSESGAEGDTQYF. The CDR3 nucleotides read TGTGCCAGCAGTGAATCAGGGGCCGAGGGAGATACGCAGTATTTT.